Listed here are 28 T cell receptor beta chains from one sample, sequenced in a study of T cell clonality in common variable immunodeficiency. Only in-frame clones appear in the TCRdb table, and some are missing; sequencing was by immunoSEQ multiplex PCR. The table lists around 8,000 clones. The antigens for these receptors are not known. Study observations and caveats: Common variable immunodeficiency TCR beta sequences reportedly had fewer deletions and N-nucleotide insertions.

Sequencing was done on a sample of peripheral blood mononuclear cells. These receptor sequences come from a human donor with common variable immunodeficiency.

A word on this clone: A junction boundary mismatches the germline segment, possibly from a read error. From the germline J gene comes the end of the CDR3, since the read stops 3 residues before it. The chain couples TRBV19 to TRBJ1-1, with D unresolved. The CDR3 spans 15 residues. Germline V gives CDR1 LNHDA, CDR2 SQIVND (reference sequence). The CDR3 sequence is CANSKQVPQNTEAFF. Incomplete CDR3 DNA: TGTGCCAATAGTAAGCAGGTCCCCCAGAACACTGAA.

As concerns this clone: The read terminates 3 residues ahead of where the CDR3 ends, so the germline J gene completes it. The rearrangement uses TRBV19 and TRBJ2-5; 13 bases map to TRBD2. V dropped 5 bases and J dropped 3; count of bases not matched to a gene: 6. This CDR3 region has 16 residues. Per the germline V gene, CDR1 is LNHDA and CDR2 is SQIVND (reference sequence). The part of the CDR3 DNA that was read is TGTGCCAGTAGTTCACTCGGGACTAGCGGGGAAGAGACC. The encoded protein is CASSSLGTSGEET. The whole CDR3 is CASSSLGTSGEETQYF.

Note on this clone: The CDR3 is cut off 3 residues early in the read; its end comes from the germline J gene. The genes are TRBV7-9 and TRBJ2-3; a possible D gene is TRBD1 (6 bases). The CDR3 is 15 amino acids. CDR1 is SEHNR, CDR2 FQNEAQ, per germline (reference sequence). V lost 7 bases, J lost 4 bases, and 18 bases lay in between. This CDR3 reads CASTDSRDTADTQYF. The CDR3 DNA, read in part, is TGTGCCAGCACCGACTCCCGGGACACAGCAGATACG.

This clone is labeled medium-sized (0.01 to 0.1%) based on frequency. The read terminates 3 residues ahead of where the CDR3 ends, so the germline J gene completes it. The chain links TRBV29-1 to TRBJ1-1; D gene ambiguous. The germline gives CDR1 SQVTM, CDR2 ANQGSEA. The CDR3 covers 14 residues. V was pared by 5 bases and J by 3 bases, with 16 bases between. CDR3 in amino acids: CSVKSLRGDTEAFF. Incomplete CDR3 DNA: TGCAGCGTTAAATCTTTGCGGGGAGACACTGAA.

In regard to this clone: The read terminates 3 residues ahead of where the CDR3 ends, so the germline J gene completes it. The chain links TRBV18 to TRBJ2-3, with D possibly matching TRBD1 (8 bases). This CDR3 has 18 amino acids. The V end lost 3 bases, the J end lost 5 bases, and 24 bases lay between the germline ends. Germline CDR1 and CDR2: KGHSH and LQKENI. CDR3 residues: CASSPTIGGQGGIDTQYF. The sequenced CDR3 bases are TGTGCCAGCTCACCTACAATAGGAGGACAGGGAGGGATAGATACG.

A note on this clone: The sequence runs out 3 residues before the end of the CDR3; the remainder is reconstructed from the germline J gene. The genes are TRBV7-2 and TRBJ1-5, with D possibly matching TRBD1 (5 bases). This CDR3 is 14 amino acids long. In germline, CDR1 is SGHTA, CDR2 FQGNSA. Between the trimmed V and J ends, which lost 5 bases and 3 bases, there was a span of 11 bases. The chain's CDR3 is CASSVRGNNQPQHF. The CDR3 DNA, read in part, is TGTGCCAGCAGCGTAAGGGGAAACAATCAGCCC.

Concerning this clone itself: The read ends 3 residues early relative to the CDR3; the germline J gene fills the gap. The chain joins TRBV5-1 to TRBJ2-2, with TRBD1 matching over 9 bases. Germline lookup yields CDR1 SGHRS and CDR2 YFSETQ. J gave up 0 bases and V 5 bases, and 2 bases lay outside the gene matches. The CDR3 contains 15 residues. CDR3 bases read: TGCGCCAGCAGAACAGGGGGCCCGAACACCGGGGAG. The encoded protein is CASRTGGPNTGE. The whole CDR3 protein is CASRTGGPNTGELFF. The full variable domain, its missing parts supplied by reference TRBV5-1 and TRBJ2-2, is KAGVTQTPRYLIKTRGQQVTLSCSPISGHRSVSWYQQTPGQGLQFLFEYFSETQRNKGNFPGRFSGRQFSNSRSEMNVSTLELGDSALYLCASRTGGPNTGELFFGEGSRLTVL.

With regard to this clone: Read coverage stops 3 residues before the CDR3 terminus; the germline J gene supplies the remainder. V usage is TRBV2 and J usage is TRBJ1-5; TRBD1 matches 8 bases. V gave up 6 bases and J gave up 6 bases; unmatched junction bases: 7. This CDR3 has 14 residues. CDR1 and CDR2 (germline): SNHLY, FYNNEI. CDR3 residues: CASSGQGRGQPQHF. The CDR3 DNA, read in part, is TGTGCCAGCAGCGGACAGGGTCGAGGTCAGCCC.

Points on this clone: The CDR3 is cut off 3 residues early in the read; its end comes from the germline J gene. The chain links TRBV5-1 to TRBJ1-1; D is possibly TRBD1 (6 bases). The CDR3 has 14 residues. Germline CDR1 SGHRS, CDR2 YFSETQ. Trimming shortened V by 3 bases and J by 1 base, and 10 bases separated the two germline ends. CDR3 residues: CASSSPDRNTEAFF. The CDR3 DNA, read in part, is TGCGCCAGCAGCTCCCCGGACAGGAACACTGAA.

A remark on this clone: With the read ending 3 residues before the CDR3 end, the germline J gene is used to fill in that end. Other DNA sequences from this sample encode an identical CDR3 as well. This chain links TRBV2 with TRBJ2-5; tentatively, D is TRBD1 (6 bases). Deletions cut 6 bases from V and 1 base from J, with 12 bases between. The V gene's germline CDR1 is SNHLY and CDR2 FYNNEI. CDR3 length: 14 amino acids. The CDR3 sequence: CASSPLGGQETQYF. The sequenced part of the CDR3 DNA is TGTGCCAGCAGCCCCTTAGGGGGCCAAGAGACC.

The CDR3 bases that were read are TGTGCCTGGGGAGGGGACGGACGGGGGACAGATACG. This codes for CAWGGDGRGTDT. The entire CDR3 protein reads CAWGGDGRGTDTQYF. V and J are TRBV30 and TRBJ2-3; TRBD2 is a possible D gene (6 bases). The read finishes 3 residues shy of the CDR3 end, and the germline J gene is used to complete it. The CDR3 spans 15 residues. CDR1 and CDR2 (germline): GTSNPN, SVGIG (reference sequence). Trimming left V 5 bases short and J 3 bases short, with 18 bases between.

In regard to this clone: The read falls 3 residues short of the CDR3 end, and the missing part is taken from the germline J gene. The J gene is TRBJ2-1, the V gene TRBV7-8; maybe TRBD1 (6 bases). There are 14 residues in the CDR3. Germline V CDR1 and CDR2: SGHVS, FQNEAQ. Trimming pared 7 bases from V and 5 bases from J, leaving 15 bases between. The CDR3 sequence: CASTRLRTDNEQFF. The CDR3 bases that were read are TGTGCCAGCACCCGACTCCGGACAGACAATGAG. Complete variable domain (other parts from reference TRBV7-8 and TRBJ2-1): GAGVSQSPRYKVAKRGQDVALRCDPISGHVSLFWYQQALGQGPEFLTYFQNEAQLDKSGLPSDRFFAERPEGSVSTLKIQRTQQEDSAVYLCASTRLRTDNEQFFGPGTRLTVL.

Comments on this clone: The CDR3 is cut off 3 residues early in the read; its end comes from the germline J gene. This chain joins TRBV19 and TRBJ2-7, with TRBD1 matching 9 bases. This CDR3 has 14 residues. Losses at the gene ends were 3 bases for V and 5 bases for J; bases not matched to a gene: 5. The germline V gene encodes CDR1 LNHDA and CDR2 SQIVND (reference sequence). CDR3 sequence reads: CASSIGDRVHEQYF. The sequenced CDR3 bases are TGTGCCAGTAGTATTGGGGACAGGGTCCACGAG.

Notes on this clone: Read data end 3 residues before the CDR3 end; the end is taken from the germline J gene. The chain recombines TRBV13 with TRBJ2-1; 7 bases map to TRBD1. The CDR3 spans 16 residues. The J segment lost 1 base and the V segment lost 5 bases, leaving 8 bases of the junction unmatched. Germline CDR1 and CDR2: PRHDT and FYEKMQ (reference sequence). The sequenced part of the CDR3 DNA is TGTGCCAGCAGCATCGTTACAGGGGAGTCCTACAATGAG. Amino acids: CASSIVTGESYNE. The full CDR3 protein is CASSIVTGESYNEQFF.

The CDR3 loop reads CASSLFRGLSGELFF. The CDR3 DNA, read in part, is TGTGCCAGCAGCTTATTCCGCGGCTTGAGCGGGGAG. This chain connects TRBV7-9 to TRBJ2-2; D remains unclear. Sequencing ends 3 residues short of the CDR3 end; the germline J gene provides the rest. Per the germline V gene, CDR1 is SEHNR and CDR2 is FQNEAQ (reference sequence). Trimming cost V 2 bases and J 7 bases, with 14 bases left between them. CDR3 length: 15 residues.

A word on this clone: The DNA ends 3 residues before the CDR3 does, and the rest of the CDR3 is filled in from the germline J gene. V and J are TRBV7-9 and TRBJ2-7, with D tentatively TRBD2 (6 bases). The length of the CDR3 is 14 residues. V was trimmed by 1 base and J by 3 bases, leaving 10 bases between them. Germline V gene lookup returns CDR1 SEHNR and CDR2 FQNEAQ (reference sequence). The CDR3 reads CASSLVPGDYEQYF. CDR3 DNA (partial): TGTGCCAGCAGCTTAGTTCCGGGGGACTACGAG.

With respect to this clone: The CDR3 end falls 3 residues outside the read, so it is completed with the germline J gene. The chain carries TRBV19 and TRBJ1-2; 7 bases are a match to TRBD1. The CDR3 sequence is 16 residues long. Per germline, CDR1 LNHDA and CDR2 SQIVND (reference sequence). V lost 3 bases to trimming and J lost 4 bases; unmatched junction nucleotides: 11. CDR3 DNA (partial): TGTGCCAGTAGTATCTACAGGGGCCTAGACCTCTATGGC. Translating gives CASSIYRGLDLYG. The complete CDR3 reads CASSIYRGLDLYGYTF.

With regard to this clone: Read data end 3 residues before the CDR3 end; the end is taken from the germline J gene. The rearrangement uses TRBV19 and TRBJ1-1, with D perhaps matching TRBD1 (5 bases). Germline CDR1 reads LNHDA; CDR2 reads SQIVND (reference sequence). Trimming cost V 7 bases and J 4 bases, with 7 bases left between them. The CDR3 runs to 11 residues. CDR3 DNA, as far as it was read: TGTGCCAGTAAGGGGTTCACTGAA. This encodes CASKGFTE. From start to end, the CDR3 is CASKGFTEAFF.

By frequency, this clone is medium-sized. The sequenced fragment ends 3 residues before the CDR3 boundary, so the rest is inferred from the germline J gene. The rearrangement uses TRBV29-1 and TRBJ2-3; 7 bases fit TRBD1. This CDR3 is built from 14 residues. Losses at the gene ends were 7 bases for V and 0 bases for J; bases not matched to a gene: 7. CDR1 and CDR2 (germline): SQVTM, ANQGSEA. The CDR3 bases that were read are TGCAGCGCCCAGGACAGGATTAGCACAGATACG. As protein: CSAQDRISTDT. The complete CDR3 sequence is CSAQDRISTDTQYF.

By frequency, this clone is medium-sized. The read terminates 3 residues before the CDR3 end, so the remaining end is supplied by the germline J gene. The chain uses TRBV6-2 or TRBV6-3 and TRBJ2-7; a weak D match, TRBD1 (6 bases). Looked up from germline, CDR1 is MNHEY and CDR2 is SVGEGT. V was clipped by 2 bases and J by 0 bases, with 11 bases between them. CDR3 length equals 15 residues. Incomplete CDR3 DNA: TGTGCCAGCAGTTACGGGACACAGGTCTCCTACGAG. This encodes CASSYGTQVSYE. The whole CDR3 sequence reads CASSYGTQVSYEQYF.

Of note for this clone: The read halts 3 residues ahead of the CDR3 end, with the missing end drawn from the germline J gene. J is TRBJ1-2 and V is TRBV6-2 or TRBV6-3; 8 bases are a match to TRBD1. Germline assignment: CDR1 MNHEY and CDR2 SVGEGT. This CDR3 region has 14 residues. V shed 0 bases and J 3 bases; nucleotides not matched to a gene: 0. The chain's CDR3 is CASSYSTGDYGYTF. The CDR3 bases that were read are TGTGCCAGCAGTTACTCGACAGGGGACTATGGC.

In regard to this clone: From the germline J gene comes the end of the CDR3, since the read stops 3 residues before it. This chain joins TRBV11-3 and TRBJ2-4; TRBD1 aligns across 7 bases. V gave up 5 bases and J gave up 6 bases; unmatched junction bases: 7. The CDR3 is 14 amino acids. In germline, CDR1 is SGHNT, CDR2 YENEEA. CDR3 bases read: TGTGCCAGCAGCCCACCGGGACAGACAAACATT. This codes for CASSPPGQTNI. The full CDR3 sequence reads CASSPPGQTNIQYF.

On this clone: From the germline J gene comes the end of the CDR3, since the read stops 3 residues before it. This rearrangement joins TRBV19 to TRBJ1-5, with TRBD1 matching 7 bases. J lost 7 bases, V lost 2 bases, and 8 bases had no gene match. The CDR3 consists of 15 residues. Germline CDR1 is LNHDA and CDR2 is SQIVND (reference sequence). The CDR3 loop is CASSITGQSGQPQHF. The sequenced part of the CDR3 DNA is TGTGCCAGTAGTATAACGGGACAGTCGGGCCAGCCC.

Judged by frequency, this clone is medium-sized (0.01 to 0.1%). The read finishes 3 residues shy of the CDR3 end, and the germline J gene is used to complete it. The V call is TRBV11-2, the J call TRBJ1-2; unclear D gene. From germline, CDR1 is SGHAT and CDR2 FQNNGV. The CDR3 is 14 amino acids. Trimming pared 6 bases from V and 3 bases from J, leaving 14 bases between. CDR3 protein: CASSNKAGYYGYTF. CDR3 bases read: TGTGCCAGCAGTAATAAAGCGGGCTACTATGGC.

About this clone itself: Sequencing ends 3 residues short of the CDR3 end; the germline J gene provides the rest. The chain joins TRBV19 to TRBJ1-4; D unresolved. CDR1 and CDR2 (germline): LNHDA, SQIVND (reference sequence). V dropped 5 bases and J dropped 4 bases, with 11 bases sitting between them. This CDR3 contains 14 residues. CDR3 DNA, as far as it was read: TGTGCCAGTAGTCAAGGACTGCTTAATGAAAAA. Protein sequence: CASSQGLLNEK. The CDR3, in full, reads CASSQGLLNEKLFF.

With regard to this clone: From the germline J gene comes the end of the CDR3, since the read stops 3 residues before it. The V and J genes are TRBV30 and TRBJ2-1, with 8 bases that match TRBD2. The CDR3 spans 15 residues. V shed 3 bases and J 2 bases; nucleotides not matched to a gene: 6. Per the germline V gene, CDR1 is GTSNPN and CDR2 is SVGIG (reference sequence). The CDR3 DNA, read in part, is TGTGCCTGGAGCCCTCTAGCGGGTCCCTACAATGAG. This gives the protein CAWSPLAGPYNE. In full, the CDR3 is CAWSPLAGPYNEQFF.

This clone is deemed medium-sized by its frequency. The read finishes 3 residues shy of the CDR3 end, and the germline J gene is used to complete it. The chain links TRBV20-1 to TRBJ1-5; D unclear. There are 15 residues in the CDR3. V lost 1 base to trimming and J lost 5 bases, with 15 bases between them. Germline V lookup: CDR1 DFQATT, CDR2 SNEGSKA (reference sequence). The DNA read from the CDR3 is TGCAGTGCTAGAGGTAACAGTCGAACGGATCAGCCC. Its translation: CSARGNSRTDQP. The CDR3 reads in full as CSARGNSRTDQPQHF.

Regarding this clone: The CDR3 end is not reached by the read, which stops 3 residues before it; the germline J gene fills it in. The V gene is TRBV7-9, the J gene TRBJ1-1, with 7 positions matching TRBD1. Germline assignment: CDR1 SEHNR and CDR2 FQNEAQ (reference sequence). The CDR3 consists of 14 residues. CDR3 sequence: CASRTSGTVGEAFF. The covered CDR3 bases are TGTGCCAGCAGAACTTCCGGGACAGTGGGGGAA.